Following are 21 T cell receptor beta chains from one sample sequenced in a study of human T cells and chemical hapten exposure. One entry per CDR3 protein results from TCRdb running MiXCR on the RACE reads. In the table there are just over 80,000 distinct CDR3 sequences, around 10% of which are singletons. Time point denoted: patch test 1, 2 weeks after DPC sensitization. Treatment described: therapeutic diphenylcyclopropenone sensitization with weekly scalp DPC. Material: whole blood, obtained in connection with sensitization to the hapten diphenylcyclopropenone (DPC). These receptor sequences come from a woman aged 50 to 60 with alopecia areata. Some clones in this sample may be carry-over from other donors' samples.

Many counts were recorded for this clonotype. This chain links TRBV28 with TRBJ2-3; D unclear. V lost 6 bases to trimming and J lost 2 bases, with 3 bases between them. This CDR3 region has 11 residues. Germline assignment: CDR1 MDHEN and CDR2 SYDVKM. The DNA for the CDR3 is TGTGCCAGCAGCCTCACAGATACGCAGTATTTT. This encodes CASSLTDTQYF.

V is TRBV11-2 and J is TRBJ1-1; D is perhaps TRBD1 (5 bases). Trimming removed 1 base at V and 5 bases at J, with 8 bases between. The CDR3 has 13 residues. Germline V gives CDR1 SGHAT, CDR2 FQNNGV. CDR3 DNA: TGTGCCAGCAGCTTAGGGGACGAGACTGAAGCTTTCTTT. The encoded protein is CASSLGDETEAFF.

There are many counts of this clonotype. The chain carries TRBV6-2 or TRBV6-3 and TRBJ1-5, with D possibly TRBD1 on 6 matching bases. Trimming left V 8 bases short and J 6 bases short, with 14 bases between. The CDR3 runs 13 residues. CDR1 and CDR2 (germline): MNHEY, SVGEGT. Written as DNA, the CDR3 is TGTGCCAGCGGTAAACAGGGCTTTCAGCCCCAGCATTTT. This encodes CASGKQGFQPQHF.

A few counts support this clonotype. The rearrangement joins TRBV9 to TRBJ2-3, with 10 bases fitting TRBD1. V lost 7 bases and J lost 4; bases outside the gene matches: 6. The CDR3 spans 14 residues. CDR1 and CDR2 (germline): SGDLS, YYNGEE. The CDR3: CASGDRGLADTQYF. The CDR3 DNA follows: TGTGCCAGCGGCGACAGGGGGCTCGCAGATACGCAGTATTTT.

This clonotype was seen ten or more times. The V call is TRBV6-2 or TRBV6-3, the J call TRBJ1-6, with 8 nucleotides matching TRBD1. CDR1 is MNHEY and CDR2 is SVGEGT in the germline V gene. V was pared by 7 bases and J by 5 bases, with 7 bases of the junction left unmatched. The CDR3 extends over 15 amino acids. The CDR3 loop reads CASTTTTGDNSPLHF. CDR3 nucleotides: TGTGCCAGCACCACCACGACAGGGGATAATTCACCCCTCCACTTT.

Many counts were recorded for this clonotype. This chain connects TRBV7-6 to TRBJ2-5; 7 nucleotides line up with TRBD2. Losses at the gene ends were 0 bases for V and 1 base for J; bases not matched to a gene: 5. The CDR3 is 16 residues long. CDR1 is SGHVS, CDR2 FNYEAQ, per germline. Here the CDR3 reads CASSLAPTGGQETQYF. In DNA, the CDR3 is TGTGCCAGCAGCTTAGCCCCGACGGGGGGCCAAGAGACCCAGTACTTC.

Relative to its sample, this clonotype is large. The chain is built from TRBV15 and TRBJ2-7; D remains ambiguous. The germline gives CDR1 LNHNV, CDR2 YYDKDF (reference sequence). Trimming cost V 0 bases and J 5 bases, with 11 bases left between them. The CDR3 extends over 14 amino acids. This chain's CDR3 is CATSRDQSRDEQYF. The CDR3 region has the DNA TGTGCCACCAGCAGAGATCAATCCCGAGACGAGCAGTACTTC.

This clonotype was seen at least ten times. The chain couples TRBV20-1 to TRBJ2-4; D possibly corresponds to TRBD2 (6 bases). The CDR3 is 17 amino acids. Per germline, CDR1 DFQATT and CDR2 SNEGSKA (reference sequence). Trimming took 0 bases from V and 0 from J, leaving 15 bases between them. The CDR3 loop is CSARDWGAGLAKNIQYF. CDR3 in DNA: TGCAGTGCTAGAGATTGGGGTGCGGGACTAGCCAAAAACATTCAGTACTTC.

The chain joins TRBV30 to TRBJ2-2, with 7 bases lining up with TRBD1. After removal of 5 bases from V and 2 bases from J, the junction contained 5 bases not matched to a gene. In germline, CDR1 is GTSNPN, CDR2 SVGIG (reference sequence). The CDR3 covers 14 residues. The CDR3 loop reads CAWLRTGNTGELFF. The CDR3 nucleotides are TGTGCCTGGTTAAGGACAGGTAACACCGGGGAGCTGTTTTTT.

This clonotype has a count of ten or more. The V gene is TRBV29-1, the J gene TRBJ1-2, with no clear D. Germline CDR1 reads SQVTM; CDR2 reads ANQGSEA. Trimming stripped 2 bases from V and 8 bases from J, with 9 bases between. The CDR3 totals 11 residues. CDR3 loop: CSVERSGGYTF. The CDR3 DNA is TGCAGCGTTGAACGGTCCGGGGGCTACACCTTC.

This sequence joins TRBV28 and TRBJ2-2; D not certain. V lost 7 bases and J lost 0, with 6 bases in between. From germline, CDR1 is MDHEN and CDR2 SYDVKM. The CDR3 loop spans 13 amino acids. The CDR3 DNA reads TGTGCCAGCAAGGGCGCGAACACCGGGGAGCTGTTTTTT. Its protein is CASKGANTGELFF.

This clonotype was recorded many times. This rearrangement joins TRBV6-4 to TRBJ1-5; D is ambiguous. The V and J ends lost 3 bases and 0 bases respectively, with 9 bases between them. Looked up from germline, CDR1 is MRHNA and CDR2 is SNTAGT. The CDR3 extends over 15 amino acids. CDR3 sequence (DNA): TGTGCCAGCAGTGAGTCGGATGATAGCAATCAGCCCCAGCATTTT. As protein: CASSESDDSNQPQHF.

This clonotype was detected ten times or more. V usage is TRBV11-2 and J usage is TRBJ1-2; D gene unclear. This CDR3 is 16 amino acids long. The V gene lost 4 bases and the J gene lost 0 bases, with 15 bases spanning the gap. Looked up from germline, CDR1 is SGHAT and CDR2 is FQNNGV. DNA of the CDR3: TGTGCCAGCAGCTCCCCCCTCCAGTCAGCTAACTATGGCTACACCTTC. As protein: CASSSPLQSANYGYTF.

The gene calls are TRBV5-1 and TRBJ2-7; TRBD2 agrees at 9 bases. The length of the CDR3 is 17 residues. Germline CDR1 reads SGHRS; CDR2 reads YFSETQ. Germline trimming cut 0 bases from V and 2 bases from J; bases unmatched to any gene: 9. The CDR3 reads CASSLARVTSGTYEQYF. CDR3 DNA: TGCGCCAGCAGCTTGGCCCGCGTGACTAGCGGCACCTACGAGCAGTACTTC.

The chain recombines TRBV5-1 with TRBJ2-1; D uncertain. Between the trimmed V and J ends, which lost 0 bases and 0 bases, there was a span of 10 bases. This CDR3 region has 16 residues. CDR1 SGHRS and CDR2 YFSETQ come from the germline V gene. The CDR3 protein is CASSLGGPSSYNEQFF. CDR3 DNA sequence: TGCGCCAGCAGCTTGGGCGGTCCAAGCTCCTACAATGAGCAGTTCTTC.

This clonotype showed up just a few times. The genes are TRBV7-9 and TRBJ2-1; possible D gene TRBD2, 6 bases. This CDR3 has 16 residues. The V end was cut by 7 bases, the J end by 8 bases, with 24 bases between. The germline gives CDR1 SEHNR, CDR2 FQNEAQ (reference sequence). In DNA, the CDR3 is TGTGCCAGCAACTCACTCCGGGGAGGATCCCCCGATGAGCAGTTCTTC. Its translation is CASNSLRGGSPDEQFF.

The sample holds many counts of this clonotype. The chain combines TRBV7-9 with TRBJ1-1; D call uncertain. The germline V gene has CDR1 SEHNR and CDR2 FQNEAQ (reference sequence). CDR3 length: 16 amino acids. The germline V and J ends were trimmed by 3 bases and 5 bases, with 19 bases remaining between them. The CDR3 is CASSLVLGSTVTEAFF. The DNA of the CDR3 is TGTGCCAGCAGCTTGGTCCTGGGGTCGACCGTGACTGAAGCTTTCTTT.

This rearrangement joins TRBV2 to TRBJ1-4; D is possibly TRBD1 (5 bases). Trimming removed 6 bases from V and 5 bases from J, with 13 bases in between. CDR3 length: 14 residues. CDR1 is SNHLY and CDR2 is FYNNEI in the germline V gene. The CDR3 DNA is TGTGCCAGCAGGAAGCAGGGAGAAAATGAAAAACTGTTTTTT. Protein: CASRKQGENEKLFF.

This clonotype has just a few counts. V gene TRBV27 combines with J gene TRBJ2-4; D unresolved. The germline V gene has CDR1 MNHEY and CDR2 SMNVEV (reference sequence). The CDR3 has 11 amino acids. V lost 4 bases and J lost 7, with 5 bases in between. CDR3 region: CASSSLNIQYF. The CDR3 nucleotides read TGTGCCAGCAGTTCCCTCAACATTCAGTACTTC.

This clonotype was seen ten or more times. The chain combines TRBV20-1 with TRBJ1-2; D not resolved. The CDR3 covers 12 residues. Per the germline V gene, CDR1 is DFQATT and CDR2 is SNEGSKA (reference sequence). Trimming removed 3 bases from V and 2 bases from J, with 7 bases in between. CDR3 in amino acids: CSASGSNYGYTF. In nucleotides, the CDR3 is TGCAGTGCTAGTGGGTCGAACTATGGCTACACCTTC.

DNA of the CDR3: TGTGCCAGCAGCTTTGGGGATTACGAGCAGTACTTC. Protein product: CASSFGDYEQYF. The chain has TRBV7-6 and TRBJ2-7, with D hard to call. Germline V gene sequence: CDR1 SGHVS, CDR2 FNYEAQ. This CDR3 comprises 12 residues. The V gene lost 3 bases and the J gene lost 4 bases, with 7 bases spanning the gap.